This T cell receptor (beta chain) was obtained from a study of T cell responses to AZD1222 COVID-19 vaccine. Findings and caveats of the study: It should be noted that donors were predominantly white British and more often female, and clonal diversity was possibly underestimated. Of spike-specific TCRs, nearly half reportedly target regions left unmutated in variants. The study sampled repertoires only after the peak T cell response. Breadth and depth of Spike-specific TCRs rose after two AZD1222 doses.

V trimming: 3 bases; J trimming: 3 bases; junction bases outside the gene matches: 10. CDR1 is MNHEY, CDR2 SVGEGT, per germline. This CDR3 comprises 17 residues. Measured with immunoSEQ multiplex PCR; TCRdb has only the in-frame clones, and not every one. The sample lists some 83,000 clones; more than 75% were seen once. As to this clone: What it recognizes is unknown.

This chain links TRBV6-2 or TRBV6-3 with TRBJ2-3, with 9 bases that match TRBD2. The TCR was taken from an adult in good health. The sequencing used peripheral blood, collected on day 0 of AZD1222 vaccination. This CDR3 reads CASSYLWGLAGTDTQYF. CDR3 nucleotides: TGTGCCAGCAGTTATCTTTGGGGGCTAGCGGGGACAGATACGCAGTATTTT.